Included here is one T cell receptor beta chain sequence, with context. Its antigen is not known. These data belong to a study of T cell repertoires in cytomegalovirus infection. Overall study: Signatures in public TCR beta sequences pointed to both CMV infection and matching HLA type. Study-wide results and limits: CMV-specific TCR beta clonotypes restricted by HLA-C were the ones dominating the ex vivo response. Of the TCR beta families, the public ones yielded a cumulative frequency that identified carriers of CMV plus the relevant HLA.

TCRdb itself ran the reads through MiXCR, one entry per CDR3 protein. The sample records hundreds of thousands of distinct CDR3 sequences, approximately 30% being singletons. The sample in question was cultured CD8+ T cells from PBMCs, obtained from culture after CMV antigen stimulation. The TCR sequence derives from a human donor in good health (CMV status not recorded). Some clones in this sample may be carry-over from other donors' samples.

CDR3 nucleotide sequence: TGTGCCAGCAGCCCCTGGACGTATGACAATGAGCAGTTCTTC. Encoded protein: CASSPWTYDNEQFF. The chain is built from TRBV7-3 and TRBJ2-1, with D unclear. CDR1 SGHTA and CDR2 FQGTGA come from the germline V gene. The V gene lost 5 bases and the J gene lost 5 bases, with 13 bases spanning the gap. The CDR3 is 14 amino acids.